The 32 T cell receptor beta chains reported below all come from one sample, sequenced in a study of CD8+ T cells in alopecia areata. It was cDNA, reverse transcribed from extracted RNA, that served as the sequencing template. Some clones are missing from TCRdb's copy, which holds only in-frame ones; the method was immunoSEQ multiplex PCR. The repertoire consists of some 170,000 clones, with approximately 62% occurring once and the leading ten covering around 1.6%. The sequencing here drew on CD4+ T cells sorted from blood, taken at week 0. These receptors were collected from a human donor with alopecia areata.

The V and J genes are TRBV28 and TRBJ2-2; TRBD1 aligns across 7 bases. This CDR3 spans 15 amino acids. V shed 8 bases, J shed 2 bases, and the junction held 8 bases outside the gene matches. Per the germline V gene, CDR1 is MDHEN and CDR2 is SYDVKM. Written as DNA, the CDR3 is TGTGCCAGCGTAACCGGGACAGCCAACACCGGGGAGCTGTTTTTT. Encoded protein: CASVTGTANTGELFF.

For the CDR3, the DNA is TGCAGCGTTGATCCGGCGGGGGACCCCACAGATACGCAGTATTTT. Residues: CSVDPAGDPTDTQYF. This chain connects TRBV29-1 to TRBJ2-3; TRBD2 matches at 7 bases. J was trimmed by 2 bases and V by 3 bases; bases with no gene match: 8. The CDR3 is 15 residues long. Germline CDR1 and CDR2: SQVTM and ANQGSEA.

This chain uses TRBV19 with TRBJ2-2, with TRBD2 matching 10 bases. This CDR3 has 15 residues. V lost 6 bases, J lost 0 bases, and 1 base stayed unmatched. CDR1 and CDR2 (germline): LNHDA, SQIVND (reference sequence). The CDR3 sequence: CASRLAGANTGELFF. Here the CDR3 DNA reads TGTGCCAGTAGGCTAGCGGGGGCGAACACCGGGGAGCTGTTTTTT.

V is TRBV9 and J is TRBJ1-6; 8 bases fit TRBD1. With V trimmed by 4 bases and J by 10 bases, 7 bases remained unmatched. The V gene's germline CDR1 is SGDLS and CDR2 YYNGEE. The length of the CDR3 is 14 residues. CDR3 DNA: TGTGCCAGCAGCAAAGGACAGGGATTCTCACCCCTCCACTTT. Its protein is CASSKGQGFSPLHF.

The chain uses TRBV20-1 and TRBJ2-7; D is possibly TRBD1 (6 bases). CDR1 and CDR2 from the germline V gene are DFQATT and SNEGSKA (reference sequence). Trimming shortened V by 5 bases and J by 6 bases, and 11 bases separated the two germline ends. The CDR3 is 11 amino acids. The CDR3 DNA reads as TGCAGTGCTCACAGGGCCCGCGAGCAGTACTTC. This encodes CSAHRAREQYF.

The rearrangement links TRBV7-9 to TRBJ2-3, with D possibly TRBD2 on 5 matching bases. Looked up from germline, CDR1 is SEHNR and CDR2 is FQNEAQ (reference sequence). CDR3 length: 17 amino acids. The V end was cut by 1 base, the J end by 1 base, with 15 bases between. The CDR3 DNA follows: TGTGCCAGCAGCTTAGAGCTAGCTACCCTTCGCACAGATACGCAGTATTTT. It codes for CASSLELATLRTDTQYF. The variable domain in full, completed from reference TRBV7-9 and TRBJ2-3, reads DTGVSQNPRHKITKRGQNVTFRCDPISEHNRLYWYRQTLGQGPEFLTYFQNEAQLEKSRLLSDRFSAERPKGSFSTLEIQRTEQGDSAMYLCASSLELATLRTDTQYFGPGTRLTVL.

A few counts support this clone. The sample carries other DNA sequences with the same CDR3. The chain employs TRBV29-1 and TRBJ2-6; TRBD1 agrees at 7 bases. This CDR3 has 15 residues. The trim removed 5 bases at V and 0 bases at J, leaving 4 bases unmatched. Germline CDR1 SQVTM, CDR2 ANQGSEA. In DNA form, the CDR3 reads TGCAGCGTTAGACAGGGTAGCTCTGGGGCCAACGTCCTGACTTTC. Amino acid sequence: CSVRQGSSGANVLTF.

This clone was detected only a few times. The V and J genes are TRBV7-9 and TRBJ2-3; maybe TRBD2 (6 bases). CDR3 size: 14 residues. V was cut by 4 bases and J by 4 bases, with 12 bases left in between. Germline values: CDR1 SEHNR, CDR2 FQNEAQ (reference sequence). The chain's CDR3 is CASSSQGGADTQYF. Written as DNA, the CDR3 is TGTGCCAGCAGCTCCCAGGGCGGGGCAGATACGCAGTATTTT.

The rearrangement links TRBV29-1 to TRBJ2-1; a weak D match, TRBD1 (5 bases). Germline-derived CDR1 and CDR2 are SQVTM and ANQGSEA. The CDR3 contains 15 residues. V gave up 5 bases and J gave up 8 bases, with 22 bases separating them. The CDR3 reads CSVRLGVPVGDEQFF. Here the CDR3 DNA reads TGCAGCGTTCGGCTGGGTGTCCCCGTAGGGGATGAGCAGTTCTTC.

The rearrangement links TRBV19 to TRBJ1-6; weak D call: TRBD1 (6 bases). Trimming left V 6 bases short and J 5 bases short, with 11 bases between. The CDR3 is made up of 14 amino acids. The germline gives CDR1 LNHDA, CDR2 SQIVND (reference sequence). CDR3 nucleotide sequence: TGTGCCAGTAGGGTCACAGGGAATAATTCACCCCTCCACTTT. This translates into CASRVTGNNSPLHF.

V is TRBV2 and J is TRBJ2-2; D is unresolved. The germline CDR1 and CDR2 sequences are SNHLY and FYNNEI. V lost 0 bases to trimming and J lost 6 bases, with 8 bases between them. CDR3 length: 14 amino acids. In DNA, the CDR3 is TGTGCCAGCAGTGAAGCGCCAGGCCCCGGGGAGCTGTTTTTT. This encodes CASSEAPGPGELFF.

The genes are TRBV7-2 and TRBJ1-6; the D gene is possibly TRBD1 (6 bases). CDR1 is SGHTA, CDR2 FQGNSA, per germline. Deletions cut 5 bases from V and 5 bases from J, with 16 bases between. This CDR3 is 16 amino acids long. Here the CDR3 DNA reads TGTGCCAGCAGCGTGCGAGGGACAAGGAATAATTCACCCCTCCACTTT. This gives the protein CASSVRGTRNNSPLHF.

This clone has more than one count but fewer than ten. The V call is TRBV29-1, the J call TRBJ2-3; 12 bases match TRBD1. The CDR3 extends over 16 amino acids. Germline V gene data show CDR1 as SQVTM and CDR2 as ANQGSEA. Unmatched junction bases numbered 9, after V lost 0 bases and J lost 8 bases. CDR3 coding DNA: TGCAGCGTTGAAGAAGGGACAGGGGGCGTCCAGGGTACGCAGTATTTT. Protein sequence: CSVEEGTGGVQGTQYF.

The chain couples TRBV7-6 to TRBJ2-2; possibly TRBD1 for D (5 bases). Per germline, CDR1 SGHVS and CDR2 FNYEAQ. V was pared by 1 base and J by 4 bases, with 13 bases between. The CDR3 runs to 16 residues. CDR3 DNA: TGTGCCAGCAGCTTAGTCCAGGGCATGAGCACCGGGGAGCTGTTTTTT. As protein: CASSLVQGMSTGELFF.

This clone has just a few counts. For the CDR3, the DNA is TGCAGCGTTGAAATAGGGCTAGCGGGAGACGAGCAGTACTTC. It codes for CSVEIGLAGDEQYF. The V and J genes are TRBV29-1 and TRBJ2-7; 10 nucleotides align to TRBD2. CDR1 is SQVTM and CDR2 is ANQGSEA in the germline V gene. The CDR3 is made up of 14 amino acids. J was trimmed by 5 bases and V by 2 bases; bases with no gene match: 6.

This clone was counted only a few times. The chain uses TRBV29-1 and TRBJ2-2, with unresolved D. V lost 3 bases to trimming and J lost 2 bases, with 10 bases between them. The CDR3 loop spans 14 amino acids. Germline V gene data show CDR1 as SQVTM and CDR2 as ANQGSEA. CDR3 loop: CSVDSMGNTGELFF. The CDR3 region has the DNA TGCAGCGTTGACAGTATGGGTAACACCGGGGAGCTGTTTTTT.

V gene TRBV15 combines with J gene TRBJ1-1; D remains unclear. Germline CDR1 reads LNHNV; CDR2 reads YYDKDF (reference sequence). The CDR3 sequence is 15 residues long. Trimming took 0 bases from V and 2 from J, leaving 10 bases between them. The CDR3 coding sequence is TGTGCCACCAGCAGAGATTACGACACCAACACTGAAGCTTTCTTT. Protein sequence: CATSRDYDTNTEAFF.

The chain employs TRBV9 and TRBJ2-7; 11 positions agree with TRBD2. CDR3 length equals 15 residues. Trimming cost V 4 bases and J 1 base; bases outside gene matches: 4. Germline CDR1 is SGDLS and CDR2 is YYNGEE. The CDR3 loop reads CASSTGTSGSYEQYF. CDR3 bases: TGTGCCAGCAGCACAGGGACTAGCGGATCCTACGAGCAGTACTTC.

Points on this clone: This CDR3 is also generated by other DNA sequences in the sample. This sequence joins TRBV5-1 and TRBJ2-3; 7 positions agree with TRBD2. Looked up from germline, CDR1 is SGHRS and CDR2 is YFSETQ. CDR3 length equals 15 residues. The V and J ends lost 1 base and 0 bases, in that order; junction bases with no gene match: 2. CDR3 residues: CASSLRGVSTDTQYF. The CDR3 DNA sequence: TGCGCCAGCAGCTTGCGGGGGGTCAGCACAGATACGCAGTATTTT. The full variable domain, with the rest looked up from reference TRBV5-1 and TRBJ2-3, is KAGVTQTPRYLIKTRGQQVTLSCSPISGHRSVSWYQQTPGQGLQFLFEYFSETQRNKGNFPGRFSGRQFSNSRSEMNVSTLELGDSALYLCASSLRGVSTDTQYFGPGTRLTVL.

The chain couples TRBV10-3 to TRBJ2-2, with D possibly TRBD1 on 5 matching bases. The CDR3 contains 13 residues. V dropped 7 bases and J dropped 1 base, with 7 bases sitting between them. Per the germline V gene, CDR1 is ENHRY and CDR2 is SYGVKD. The CDR3 reads CAINRRNTGELFF. The CDR3 DNA reads TGTGCCATCAACAGGAGGAACACCGGGGAGCTGTTTTTT.

The count of this clone is one. V usage is TRBV4-1 and J usage is TRBJ2-3; 9 nucleotides match TRBD1. J lost 6 bases, V lost 2 bases, and 6 bases had no gene match. Germline-derived CDR1 and CDR2 are MGHRA and YSYEKL. CDR3 length equals 15 residues. The CDR3 DNA sequence: TGCGCCAGCAGCCAAACGGGACAGGGTATGGATACGCAGTATTTT. Amino acids: CASSQTGQGMDTQYF.

The chain uses TRBV29-1 and TRBJ2-1; 9 bases line up with TRBD1. Germline CDR1 and CDR2: SQVTM and ANQGSEA. The CDR3 covers 12 residues. V lost 7 bases and J lost 7; bases outside the gene matches: 5. Here the CDR3 reads CSAGTGRNEQFF. Here the CDR3 DNA reads TGCAGCGCCGGGACAGGGAGGAATGAGCAGTTCTTC.

In this sample, this clone turned up once. The rearrangement joins TRBV5-1 to TRBJ2-1; tentatively, D is TRBD1 (6 bases). The CDR3 is made up of 15 amino acids. Trimming cost V 5 bases and J 3 bases, with 15 bases left between them. From germline, CDR1 is SGHRS and CDR2 YFSETQ. The CDR3 region is CASRRGWTDYNEQFF. CDR3 bases: TGCGCCAGCAGGCGAGGATGGACAGACTACAATGAGCAGTTCTTC.

J is TRBJ2-3 and V is TRBV29-1, with D hard to call. Germline CDR1 SQVTM, CDR2 ANQGSEA. This CDR3 is 13 amino acids long. V was trimmed by 5 bases and J by 5 bases, leaving 14 bases between them. This CDR3 reads CSVRNSDGDTQYF. The CDR3 DNA sequence: TGCAGCGTTCGGAACTCGGATGGAGATACGCAGTATTTT.

This clone was recorded only once. The V gene is TRBV9, the J gene TRBJ1-6, with 9 bases aligning to TRBD1. V shed 0 bases and J 10 bases; nucleotides not matched to a gene: 2. This CDR3 is built from 14 residues. Germline lookup yields CDR1 SGDLS and CDR2 YYNGEE. CDR3 protein: CASSVVDRGSPLHF. CDR3 bases: TGTGCCAGCAGCGTAGTGGACAGGGGATCACCCCTCCACTTT.

The chain employs TRBV5-6 and TRBJ1-2; D remains ambiguous. Germline V gene lookup returns CDR1 SGHDT and CDR2 YYEEEE. The V end lost 4 bases, the J end lost 5 bases, and 15 bases lay between the germline ends. This CDR3 comprises 14 residues. The CDR3 nucleotides read TGTGCCAGCAGCCCGGAGGCGCGGGCGTATGGCTACACCTTC. The encoded protein is CASSPEARAYGYTF.

The chain uses TRBV5-1 and TRBJ2-1; TRBD1 aligns across 9 bases. The CDR3 length is 14 residues. Germline loops: CDR1 SGHRS, CDR2 YFSETQ. V lost 3 bases to trimming and J lost 7 bases; unmatched junction nucleotides: 5. The CDR3 is CASSSGTGRNEQFF. In nucleotides, the CDR3 is TGCGCCAGCAGCTCCGGGACAGGGAGGAATGAGCAGTTCTTC.

This clone was observed a few times. CDR3 protein: CASSYSGGNTEAFF. CDR3 nucleotides: TGTGCCAGCAGTTACTCAGGGGGGAACACTGAAGCTTTCTTT. V usage is TRBV6-5 and J usage is TRBJ1-1, with D maybe TRBD1 (6 bases). Germline V CDR1 and CDR2: MNHEY, SVGAGI. The V and J ends lost 0 bases and 1 base respectively, with 6 bases between them. This CDR3 comprises 14 residues.

This clone was recorded a few times. V is TRBV4-3 and J is TRBJ1-6, with 8 bases lining up with TRBD1. This CDR3 is built from 16 residues. Unmatched junction bases numbered 6, after V lost 1 base and J lost 7 bases. The germline CDR1 and CDR2 sequences are LGHNA and YSLEER. The CDR3 sequence is CASSQGTGGTNSPLHF. The CDR3 DNA reads TGCGCCAGCAGCCAAGGAACAGGGGGTACCAATTCACCCCTCCACTTT.

CDR3 nucleotides: TGTGCCAGCAGTTCCCACGGACAGGGGGGCAATCAGCCCCAGCATTTT. As protein: CASSSHGQGGNQPQHF. The chain has TRBV6-5 and TRBJ1-5; 10 bases align to TRBD1. The CDR3 runs 16 residues. V gave up 4 bases and J gave up 2 bases; unmatched junction bases: 5. Germline values: CDR1 MNHEY, CDR2 SVGAGI.

The CDR3 is CACHQGDTEAFF. Written as DNA, the CDR3 is TGTGCCTGTCATCAGGGGGACACTGAAGCTTTCTTT. The chain combines TRBV30 with TRBJ1-1; TRBD1 aligns across 7 bases. The ends lost 6 bases at V and 3 bases at J; junction bases unmatched: 4. This CDR3 spans 12 amino acids. The V gene's germline CDR1 is GTSNPN and CDR2 SVGIG (reference sequence).

The sample holds many counts of this clone. The CDR3, as DNA: TGTGCCAGTAGGATGCGGGCTGGGACAGATACGCAGTATTTT. This sequence encodes CASRMRAGTDTQYF. The chain links TRBV19 to TRBJ2-3; a possible D gene is TRBD2 (5 bases). Germline lookup yields CDR1 LNHDA and CDR2 SQIVND (reference sequence). V shed 6 bases and J shed 3 bases, with 13 bases lying between them. CDR3 size: 14 residues.